One and the same sample provided the 28 T cell receptor beta chains below, sequenced in a study of blood T cell repertoires in COVID-19. The repertoire was sequenced with immunoSEQ multiplex PCR; TCRdb's copy has only in-frame clones and lacks some. The table lists approximately 150,000 clones, about 81% of them singletons. The specimen was peripheral blood. These receptors were collected from a human donor in a cohort sampled during active COVID-19.

The genes are TRBV11-2 and TRBJ1-2; possibly TRBD1 for D (5 bases). The germline gives CDR1 SGHAT, CDR2 FQNNGV. This CDR3 has 16 residues. Deletions cut 1 base from V and 5 bases from J, with 17 bases between. CDR3 in amino acids: CASSLGGGATIYGYTF. The CDR3 coding sequence is TGTGCCAGCAGCTTAGGGGGTGGGGCAACTATTTATGGCTACACCTTC.

The gene calls are TRBV5-4 and TRBJ2-7, with a weak D call TRBD2 (5 bases). V was shortened by 0 bases and J by 2 bases, with 9 bases between the two germline ends. The CDR3 contains 14 residues. The germline V gene encodes CDR1 SGHNT and CDR2 YYREEE (reference sequence). The CDR3 spells CASSLGERAYEQYF. The CDR3 nucleotides read TGTGCCAGCAGCTTGGGGGAGAGGGCCTACGAGCAGTACTTC.

The rearrangement joins TRBV5-4 to TRBJ1-1, with D possibly being TRBD1 (6 bases). Germline-derived CDR1 and CDR2 are SGHNT and YYREEE (reference sequence). The CDR3 has 15 residues. Trimming took off 6 bases at V and 4 bases at J, with 19 bases between the two ends. CDR3 region: CASIYRGASGTEAFF. The CDR3 coding sequence is TGTGCCAGCATCTATCGGGGGGCCTCAGGCACTGAAGCTTTCTTT.

The genes are TRBV11-2 and TRBJ1-3; maybe TRBD1 (6 bases). Germline values: CDR1 SGHAT, CDR2 FQNNGV. This CDR3 has 15 amino acids. V was trimmed by 4 bases and J by 2 bases, leaving 12 bases between them. CDR3 sequence (DNA): TGTGCCAGCAGCTCCCTACAGGGAACTGGAAACACCATATATTTT. Its protein product is CASSSLQGTGNTIYF.

The chain is built from TRBV27 and TRBJ1-6; no clear D. V lost 3 bases and J 7 bases, leaving 7 bases between the germline ends. The germline gives CDR1 MNHEY, CDR2 SMNVEV (reference sequence). CDR3 length: 13 residues. CDR3 region: CASSFRGNSPLHF. CDR3 bases: TGTGCCAGCAGTTTTAGAGGGAATTCACCCCTCCACTTT.

The chain joins TRBV30 to TRBJ1-2, with 7 bases aligning to TRBD1. The ends lost 2 bases at V and 4 bases at J; junction bases unmatched: 7. The CDR3 contains 14 residues. Germline V gene sequence: CDR1 GTSNPN, CDR2 SVGIG (reference sequence). CDR3 in DNA: TGTGCCTGGAGTAAGAAGGGGACAGCCTATGGCTACACCTTC. It codes for CAWSKKGTAYGYTF.

The J gene is TRBJ2-5, the V gene TRBV27; perhaps TRBD2 as D (7 bases). V was pared by 3 bases and J by 5 bases, with 13 bases between. The V gene's germline CDR1 is MNHEY and CDR2 SMNVEV (reference sequence). The CDR3 extends over 14 amino acids. CDR3 sequence: CASSLAGAGETQYF. DNA for the CDR3: TGTGCCAGCAGTTTGGCGGGGGCAGGGGAGACCCAGTACTTC.

The chain combines TRBV2 with TRBJ2-1; D may be TRBD2 (7 bases). V lost 10 bases to trimming and J lost 8 bases, with 18 bases between them. Germline-derived CDR1 and CDR2 are SNHLY and FYNNEI. This CDR3 contains 13 residues. The CDR3 DNA reads TGTGCCACCGGTGGCAGGGGAGGGCATGAGCAGTTCTTC. This translates into CATGGRGGHEQFF.

The gene calls are TRBV6-5 and TRBJ1-2; possibly TRBD1 for D (6 bases). V was shortened by 6 bases and J by 2 bases, with 10 bases between the two germline ends. This CDR3 region has 13 residues. CDR1 is MNHEY, CDR2 SVGAGI, per germline. CDR3 sequence: CASRTGQNYGYTF. In nucleotides, the CDR3 is TGTGCCAGCAGGACAGGACAGAACTATGGCTACACCTTC.

This clone was counted only a few times. The J gene is TRBJ2-2, the V gene TRBV19, with TRBD1 identical over 10 bases. V lost 0 bases and J lost 4; bases outside the gene matches: 2. CDR1 and CDR2 from the germline V gene are LNHDA and SQIVND (reference sequence). This CDR3 has 16 residues. The CDR3 DNA is TGTGCCAGTAGTATAGAGAGGACAGGGGGCACCGGGGAGCTGTTTTTT. The encoded protein is CASSIERTGGTGELFF.

The CDR3 loop is CASIEGAQETQYF. DNA for the CDR3: TGTGCCAGCATCGAGGGGGCTCAAGAGACCCAGTACTTC. This chain links TRBV7-9 with TRBJ2-5, with 7 bases fitting TRBD1. Germline trimming cut 7 bases from V and 2 bases from J; bases unmatched to any gene: 4. The CDR3 loop spans 13 amino acids. Germline lookup yields CDR1 SEHNR and CDR2 FQNEAQ (reference sequence).

V is TRBV7-8 and J is TRBJ2-2, with 12 bases lining up with TRBD2. The CDR3 is made up of 14 amino acids. Germline lookup yields CDR1 SGHVS and CDR2 FQNEAQ. The trim removed 5 bases at V and 7 bases at J, leaving 2 bases unmatched. CDR3 region: CASSPSGGVGELFF. CDR3 DNA sequence: TGTGCCAGCAGCCCTAGCGGGGGGGTCGGGGAGCTGTTTTTT.

The chain links TRBV30 to TRBJ2-7, with TRBD2 as a possible D gene (7 bases). The CDR3 runs 13 residues. Per the germline V gene, CDR1 is GTSNPN and CDR2 is SVGIG (reference sequence). Trimming removed 5 bases from V and 2 bases from J, with 13 bases in between. The CDR3 nucleotides read TGTGCCTGGGTCCGGGGGGCCCCCTACGAGCAGTACTTC. It encodes CAWVRGAPYEQYF.

V is TRBV5-1 and J is TRBJ1-1, with 7 positions matching TRBD1. The J segment lost 4 bases and the V segment lost 4 bases, leaving 10 bases of the junction unmatched. Germline V gene data show CDR1 as SGHRS and CDR2 as YFSETQ. This CDR3 is 15 amino acids long. The CDR3 sequence is CASSLGGGVSTEAFF. For the CDR3, the DNA is TGCGCCAGCAGCCTAGGAGGGGGCGTGAGCACTGAAGCTTTCTTT.

V gene TRBV6-1 combines with J gene TRBJ2-7; no firm D call. The CDR3 contains 14 residues. Germline CDR1 MNHNS, CDR2 SASEGT. V lost 7 bases and J 7 bases, leaving 20 bases between the germline ends. In DNA form, the CDR3 reads TGTGCCAGCATTCGCGCGATGGGTGACATAGAGCAGTACTTC. As protein: CASIRAMGDIEQYF.

This chain connects TRBV10-1 to TRBJ2-1; maybe TRBD2 (5 bases). The germline V gene encodes CDR1 WNHNN and CDR2 SYGVQD (reference sequence). The V gene lost 5 bases and the J gene lost 4 bases, with 18 bases spanning the gap. This CDR3 region has 16 residues. The CDR3 reads CASSIGRRGEYNEQFF. The CDR3 DNA sequence: TGCGCCAGCAGTATAGGACGCCGGGGAGAGTACAATGAGCAGTTCTTC.

The rearrangement links TRBV7-2 to TRBJ1-1; maybe TRBD1 (6 bases). The CDR3 is 13 amino acids. From germline, CDR1 is SGHTA and CDR2 FQGNSA. Trimming took 2 bases from V and 4 from J, leaving 8 bases between them. This CDR3 is CASSLRDITEAFF. DNA of the CDR3: TGTGCCAGCAGCTTACGGGACATCACTGAAGCTTTCTTT.

Here the CDR3 DNA reads TGTGCCAGCAGCGTAGCGGGACTAGCGGATAGCACAGATACGCAGTATTTT. Its protein product is CASSVAGLADSTDTQYF. The rearrangement links TRBV9 to TRBJ2-3, with 11 bases aligning to TRBD2. The V and J ends lost 0 bases and 0 bases, in that order; junction bases with no gene match: 3. In germline, CDR1 is SGDLS, CDR2 YYNGEE. This CDR3 region has 17 residues.

This clone has only one observation. This chain joins TRBV28 and TRBJ2-2; TRBD2 might be the D (6 bases). This CDR3 contains 15 residues. Germline-derived CDR1 and CDR2 are MDHEN and SYDVKM. The V end was cut by 1 base, the J end by 1 base, with 7 bases between. The CDR3: CASSLLRGNTGELFF. In nucleotides, the CDR3 is TGTGCCAGCAGTTTATTGCGGGGGAACACCGGGGAGCTGTTTTTT.

The rearrangement joins TRBV6-2 or TRBV6-3 to TRBJ2-7, with D maybe TRBD1 (5 bases). The CDR3 totals 12 residues. V was trimmed by 6 bases and J by 6 bases, leaving 12 bases between them. From germline, CDR1 is MNHEY and CDR2 SVGEGT. The CDR3 nucleotides are TGTGCCAGCAGCGCGACAGTGGTCGAGCAGTACTTC. This encodes CASSATVVEQYF.

The chain couples TRBV7-8 to TRBJ2-4; D unclear. This CDR3 has 14 residues. Germline V gene data show CDR1 as SGHVS and CDR2 as FQNEAQ. V was trimmed by 5 bases and J by 1 base, leaving 9 bases between them. CDR3 amino acids: CASSESRAKNIQYF. The DNA of the CDR3 is TGTGCCAGCAGCGAGTCCAGGGCCAAAAACATTCAGTACTTC.

V and J are TRBV2 and TRBJ1-5; 10 nucleotides line up with TRBD1. Germline V gene lookup returns CDR1 SNHLY and CDR2 FYNNEI. The ends lost 10 bases at V and 3 bases at J; junction bases unmatched: 9. This CDR3 is built from 15 residues. The CDR3 sequence: CATRQGAGNNQPQHF. In DNA form, the CDR3 reads TGTGCCACCCGACAGGGGGCCGGTAACAATCAGCCCCAGCATTTT.

This sequence joins TRBV7-9 and TRBJ2-7; TRBD1 agrees at 9 bases. Germline trimming cut 3 bases from V and 1 base from J; bases unmatched to any gene: 1. The CDR3 consists of 14 residues. The germline V gene encodes CDR1 SEHNR and CDR2 FQNEAQ (reference sequence). The CDR3 DNA sequence: TGTGCCAGCAGCTTTGACAGGGGGTCCTACGAGCAGTACTTC. It codes for CASSFDRGSYEQYF.

The chain recombines TRBV6-1 with TRBJ2-1; TRBD2 matches at 8 bases. Germline CDR1 and CDR2: MNHNS and SASEGT. The junction had 6 bases not matched to a gene; V was cut back by 3 bases and J by 2 bases. The CDR3 contains 16 residues. CDR3 region: CASSDLLAEPYNEQFF. The CDR3 region has the DNA TGTGCCAGCAGTGACCTACTAGCGGAGCCCTACAATGAGCAGTTCTTC.

The rearrangement uses TRBV3-1 (or the pseudogene TRBV3-2) and TRBJ2-5; TRBD2 matches 8 bases. Germline assignment: CDR1 LGHDT and CDR2 YNNKEL (reference sequence). The CDR3 has 15 residues. V was clipped by 4 bases and J by 2 bases; unmatched bases: 6. In DNA form, the CDR3 reads TGTGCCAGCAGCCGTCCAGCGGGGGTACAAGAGACCCAGTACTTC. It codes for CASSRPAGVQETQYF.

This clone was detected a few times. The chain is built from TRBV11-3 and TRBJ2-1; TRBD1 aligns across 8 bases. The CDR3 has 16 residues. V was clipped by 0 bases and J by 8 bases; unmatched bases: 9. CDR1 is SGHNT and CDR2 is YENEEA in the germline V gene. The CDR3 spells CASSLDLGQGIHEQFF. As DNA, the CDR3 is TGTGCCAGCAGCTTAGATCTCGGACAGGGTATCCATGAGCAGTTCTTC.

V gene TRBV24-1 combines with J gene TRBJ2-1, with D maybe TRBD2 (6 bases). The CDR3 runs to 18 residues. CDR1 is KGHDR, CDR2 SFDVKD, per germline. With 4 bases removed from V and 1 base from J, the gap between germline ends came to 19 bases. CDR3 loop: CATSDRPKGGTSYNEQFF. The DNA for the CDR3 is TGTGCCACCAGTGACCGGCCGAAGGGCGGGACGTCCTACAATGAGCAGTTCTTC.

A single count supports this clone. The chain has TRBV3-1 (or the pseudogene TRBV3-2) and TRBJ1-2, with 9 bases lining up with TRBD1. The J segment lost 8 bases and the V segment lost 2 bases, leaving 3 bases of the junction unmatched. The V gene's germline CDR1 is LGHDT and CDR2 YNNKEL (reference sequence). The CDR3 runs 13 residues. The CDR3 bases are TGTGCCAGCAGCCAATCGGGACAGGGAGGCTACACCTTC. Its translation: CASSQSGQGGYTF.